This T cell receptor (beta chain) was recovered during a study of cytomegalovirus exposure and HLA in healthy donors. As for the study in general: An early data release held around 80 million unique TCRs from HLA-typed donors.

This CDR3 comprises 14 residues. CDR1 SGHTA and CDR2 FQGNSA come from the germline V gene. Germline trimming cut 5 bases from V and 7 bases from J; bases unmatched to any gene: 10. Participants comprised healthy donors of bone marrow. The PCR was carried out with 60 Vbeta primers and 13 Jbeta primers. Data came from immunoSEQ multiplex PCR; TCRdb stores just in-frame clones and leaves some out. The repertoire holds under 150,000 clones, with more than 75% as singletons. Study-level findings and limits: Data from an earlier analysis indicated that most TCR beta V segments were productive either about 90% or about 30% of the time. A later analysis found TCR association rates differed by HLA locus, highest for DRB1 and lowest for HLA-C.

Concerning this clone itself: What it binds is unknown.

The specimen was PBMCs. This chain uses TRBV7-2 with TRBJ1-1; 7 bases are a match to TRBD1. The origin of this receptor is a woman between 45 and 65 years old in good health and CMV-seropositive. The CDR3 DNA follows: TGTGCCAGCAGCCCTAACAGGGGACGGATTGAAGCTTTCTTT. This encodes CASSPNRGRIEAFF.